The 26 T cell receptor beta chains below come from one sample, sequenced in a study of T cell responses to AZD1222 COVID-19 vaccine. Sequencing was performed with immunoSEQ multiplex PCR; in TCRdb, only in-frame clones are kept and a portion is missing. In the table there are tens of thousands of clones, about 93% of which are singletons. This specimen consisted of peripheral blood, obtained on day 0 of MenACWY control vaccination. The receptors derive from an adult in good health.

The rearrangement joins TRBV5-4 to TRBJ1-3; unclear D gene. The CDR3 is 13 amino acids. V lost 0 bases and J lost 3, with 4 bases in between. Germline CDR1 SGHNT, CDR2 YYREEE (reference sequence). CDR3 sequence reads: CASSLVGGNTIYF. The CDR3 DNA is TGTGCCAGCAGCTTGGTAGGTGGAAACACCATATATTTT.

The genes are TRBV18 and TRBJ2-2; 12 nucleotides line up with TRBD2. V was clipped by 8 bases and J by 5 bases; unmatched bases: 6. Germline-derived CDR1 and CDR2 are KGHSH and LQKENI. The CDR3 covers 15 residues. The CDR3: CASASGRAVTGELFF. CDR3 coding DNA: TGTGCCAGCGCTAGCGGGAGGGCCGTTACCGGGGAGCTGTTTTTT.

The genes are TRBV3-1 (or the pseudogene TRBV3-2) and TRBJ2-7, with no clear D. The CDR3 length is 15 residues. V gave up 0 bases and J gave up 7 bases, with 16 bases separating them. CDR1 and CDR2 (germline): LGHDT, YNNKEL (reference sequence). CDR3 sequence reads: CASSQDSRAAREQYF. CDR3 in DNA: TGTGCCAGCAGCCAAGATTCAAGGGCCGCCAGGGAGCAGTACTTC.

The V gene is TRBV5-1, the J gene TRBJ2-5; 8 nucleotides line up with TRBD1. The V segment lost 4 bases and the J segment 1 base; nucleotides outside the gene matches: 6. The V gene's germline CDR1 is SGHRS and CDR2 YFSETQ. This CDR3 is 15 amino acids long. The CDR3 region has the DNA TGCGCCAGCAGCCGGACAGGGCAATCCCAAGAGACCCAGTACTTC. Translation gives CASSRTGQSQETQYF. Looking up the rest from reference TRBV5-1 and TRBJ2-5 gives the full variable domain: KAGVTQTPRYLIKTRGQQVTLSCSPISGHRSVSWYQQTPGQGLQFLFEYFSETQRNKGNFPGRFSGRQFSNSRSEMNVSTLELGDSALYLCASSRTGQSQETQYFGPGTRLLVL.

V and J are TRBV14 and TRBJ2-4, with TRBD2 matching 11 bases. J gave up 0 bases and V 8 bases, and 15 bases lay outside the gene matches. Germline CDR1 SGHDN, CDR2 FVKESK. This CDR3 is 19 amino acids long. The CDR3 sequence: CASGKRGLAELLAKNIQYF. The CDR3 DNA is TGTGCCAGCGGCAAACGGGGACTAGCGGAACTTCTAGCCAAAAACATTCAGTACTTC.

The sample holds one count of this clone. The chain has TRBV28 and TRBJ2-1; D gene ambiguous. The CDR3 extends over 12 amino acids. The germline gives CDR1 MDHEN, CDR2 SYDVKM. Trimming left V 2 bases short and J 6 bases short, with 5 bases between. The CDR3 DNA sequence: TGTGCCAGCAGTTTAGGTTTCAATGAGCAGTTCTTC. Its translation is CASSLGFNEQFF.

This clone has only one observation. V and J are TRBV6-6 and TRBJ2-1, with D possibly matching TRBD2 (6 bases). The germline gives CDR1 MNHNY, CDR2 SVGAGI (reference sequence). Trimming left V 6 bases short and J 8 bases short, with 17 bases between. The CDR3 spans 14 residues. The CDR3 bases are TGTGCCAGCAGCTACCTCGGGAGTGGGTATGAGCAGTTCTTC. Translated, it gives CASSYLGSGYEQFF.

The chain carries TRBV13 and TRBJ2-3, with 11 bases lining up with TRBD2. V dropped 4 bases and J dropped 5; count of bases not matched to a gene: 11. From germline, CDR1 is PRHDT and CDR2 FYEKMQ (reference sequence). The CDR3 spans 17 residues. The CDR3: CASSSERLAGLVDTQYF. CDR3 coding DNA: TGTGCCAGCAGCTCCGAGAGACTAGCGGGATTGGTAGATACGCAGTATTTT.

The chain combines TRBV7-2 with TRBJ1-5; 7 nucleotides agree with TRBD1. Per the germline V gene, CDR1 is SGHTA and CDR2 is FQGNSA. CDR3 length: 15 residues. With 4 bases clipped from V and 0 bases from J, the junction kept 3 bases outside the gene matches. In DNA form, the CDR3 reads TGTGCCAGCAGCTCGGGACAGTCTAGCAATCAGCCCCAGCATTTT. Translated, it gives CASSSGQSSNQPQHF.

The chain is built from TRBV9 and TRBJ2-5, with TRBD1 matching over 7 bases. The germline V gene encodes CDR1 SGDLS and CDR2 YYNGEE. V lost 3 bases, J lost 5 bases, and 7 bases stayed unmatched. The CDR3 extends over 14 amino acids. In nucleotides, the CDR3 is TGTGCCAGCAGCGGAGGGGGCAGATGGGAGACCCAGTACTTC. Translation gives CASSGGGRWETQYF. Together with reference TRBV9 and TRBJ2-5, the CDR3 gives the full variable domain: DSGVTQTPKHLITATGQRVTLRCSPRSGDLSVYWYQQSLDQGLQFLIQYYNGEERAKGNILERFSAQQFPDLHSELNLSSLELGDSALYFCASSGGGRWETQYFGPGTRLLVL.

The chain recombines TRBV7-9 with TRBJ2-1; 7 bases line up with TRBD2. CDR3 length: 14 amino acids. Trimming removed 8 bases from V and 10 bases from J; junction bases left unmatched: 14. The germline CDR1 and CDR2 sequences are SEHNR and FQNEAQ (reference sequence). DNA of the CDR3: TGTGCCAGCCAATATACCTTCCGACTAGCCGAGCAGTTCTTC. As protein: CASQYTFRLAEQFF.

The chain combines TRBV7-2 with TRBJ1-1; TRBD1 might be the D (6 bases). V was pared by 3 bases and J by 3 bases, with 8 bases between. Germline V gene data show CDR1 as SGHTA and CDR2 as FQGNSA. The CDR3 has 13 residues. CDR3 nucleotide sequence: TGTGCCAGCAGCTTCTCAGGGGACACTGAAGCTTTCTTT. Translation: CASSFSGDTEAFF.

This clone appeared a single time. The CDR3 sequence: CASSPTGTDIQPQHF. DNA for the CDR3: TGTGCCAGCAGCCCAACCGGGACAGACATTCAGCCCCAGCATTTT. This sequence joins TRBV7-9 and TRBJ1-5, with TRBD1 matching over 7 bases. J was trimmed by 6 bases and V by 5 bases; bases with no gene match: 10. The germline CDR1 and CDR2 sequences are SEHNR and FQNEAQ (reference sequence). The CDR3 length is 15 residues.

The V call is TRBV11-2, the J call TRBJ2-7, with 12 bases lining up with TRBD2. CDR3 length: 15 residues. The germline gives CDR1 SGHAT, CDR2 FQNNGV. V gave up 5 bases and J gave up 2 bases; unmatched junction bases: 4. The CDR3 sequence is CASSGGLAGPYEQYF. In DNA, the CDR3 is TGTGCCAGCAGCGGGGGACTAGCGGGCCCCTACGAGCAGTACTTC. Complete variable domain (other parts from reference TRBV11-2 and TRBJ2-7): EAGVAQSPRYKIIEKRQSVAFWCNPISGHATLYWYQQILGQGPKLLIQFQNNGVVDDSQLPKDRFSAERLKGVDSTLKIQPAKLEDSAVYLCASSGGLAGPYEQYFGPGTRLTVT.

The rearrangement joins TRBV5-1 to TRBJ1-2; D is unresolved. Germline V gene lookup returns CDR1 SGHRS and CDR2 YFSETQ. The CDR3 is 15 amino acids. V was trimmed by 4 bases and J by 4 bases, leaving 17 bases between them. DNA for the CDR3: TGCGCCAGCAGCCTAAGCCATGGGGAGAGCTATGGCTACACCTTC. Translated: CASSLSHGESYGYTF.

V is TRBV7-9 and J is TRBJ2-2; TRBD1 aligns across 8 bases. Germline trimming cut 5 bases from V and 6 bases from J; bases unmatched to any gene: 11. The CDR3 totals 16 residues. Germline loops: CDR1 SEHNR, CDR2 FQNEAQ (reference sequence). The CDR3 region is CASSTPDRGPPGELFF. The CDR3 bases are TGTGCCAGCAGCACTCCCGACAGGGGCCCTCCCGGGGAGCTGTTTTTT.

This clone was counted a single time. The chain joins TRBV6-5 to TRBJ2-5, with 8 bases identical to TRBD1. The trim removed 7 bases at V and 2 bases at J, leaving 3 bases unmatched. Germline V gene data show CDR1 as MNHEY and CDR2 as SVGAGI. The CDR3 length is 13 residues. The CDR3 sequence: CASKGQEQETQYF. DNA of the CDR3: TGTGCCAGCAAGGGACAGGAACAAGAGACCCAGTACTTC.

The chain combines TRBV12-3 or TRBV12-4 with TRBJ2-2; perhaps D is TRBD1 or TRBD2 (5 bases each). Trimming left V 5 bases short and J 7 bases short, with 11 bases between. CDR3 size: 13 residues. In DNA form, the CDR3 reads TGTGCCAGCAGTCCCGGGACGGTCGGGGAGCTGTTTTTT. Protein product: CASSPGTVGELFF.

Only a few counts were recorded for this clone. The DNA of the CDR3 is TGTGCCAGCAGACCCCACGGAACTTCCTACGAGCAGTACTTC. It codes for CASRPHGTSYEQYF. The chain uses TRBV28 and TRBJ2-7, with D hard to call. The CDR3 spans 14 residues. With 6 bases removed from V and 1 base from J, the gap between germline ends came to 13 bases. Germline V gene lookup returns CDR1 MDHEN and CDR2 SYDVKM. The whole variable domain, filled in from reference TRBV28 and TRBJ2-7, reads DVKVTQSSRYLVKRTGEKVFLECVQDMDHENMFWYRQDPGLGLRLIYFSYDVKMKEKGDIPEGYSVSREKKERFSLILESASTNQTSMYLCASRPHGTSYEQYFGPGTRLTVT.

The chain couples TRBV5-4 to TRBJ2-7; the D gene is possibly TRBD1 (5 bases). Trimming removed 0 bases at V and 2 bases at J, with 18 bases between. CDR3 length: 17 residues. Germline CDR1 is SGHNT and CDR2 is YYREEE (reference sequence). CDR3 sequence: CASSLAGRASRTYEQYF. The CDR3 region has the DNA TGTGCCAGCAGCTTGGCCGGCAGGGCCTCCCGAACCTACGAGCAGTACTTC.

The chain joins TRBV7-9 to TRBJ1-1; D remains unclear. Between the trimmed V and J ends, which lost 3 bases and 2 bases, there was a span of 10 bases. CDR1 is SEHNR and CDR2 is FQNEAQ in the germline V gene (reference sequence). The CDR3 totals 14 residues. This chain's CDR3 is CASSLNIPNTEAFF. The CDR3 DNA follows: TGTGCCAGCAGCTTGAACATTCCAAACACTGAAGCTTTCTTT. Combining the CDR3 with reference TRBV7-9 and TRBJ1-1 gives the whole variable domain DTGVSQNPRHKITKRGQNVTFRCDPISEHNRLYWYRQTLGQGPEFLTYFQNEAQLEKSRLLSDRFSAERPKGSFSTLEIQRTEQGDSAMYLCASSLNIPNTEAFFGQGTRLTVV.

J is TRBJ1-1 and V is TRBV27, with unresolved D. V lost 0 bases, J lost 0 bases, and 11 bases lay in between. The CDR3 has 16 residues. CDR1 MNHEY and CDR2 SMNVEV come from the germline V gene (reference sequence). This CDR3 reads CASSLSKGSMNTEAFF. The CDR3 coding sequence is TGTGCCAGCAGTTTATCAAAAGGGTCCATGAACACTGAAGCTTTCTTT.

The rearrangement links TRBV7-2 to TRBJ2-5; the D gene is possibly TRBD1 (6 bases). Germline CDR1 SGHTA, CDR2 FQGNSA. V lost 4 bases and J lost 0, with 9 bases in between. The CDR3 loop spans 14 amino acids. CDR3 sequence reads: CASSSGQYQETQYF. The CDR3 coding sequence is TGTGCCAGCAGCTCGGGACAATACCAAGAGACCCAGTACTTC.

The chain links TRBV12-3 or TRBV12-4 to TRBJ1-5; D is ambiguous. This CDR3 has 13 residues. Trimming shortened V by 6 bases and J by 1 base, and 7 bases separated the two germline ends. CDR3 region: CASRRVSNQPQHF. DNA for the CDR3: TGTGCCAGCAGGAGGGTAAGCAATCAGCCCCAGCATTTT.

The chain links TRBV6-5 to TRBJ2-6; D is possibly TRBD2 (5 bases). Deletions cut 0 bases from V and 2 bases from J, with 8 bases between. The CDR3 spans 16 residues. Germline lookup yields CDR1 MNHEY and CDR2 SVGAGI. The CDR3 protein is CASSYSAGAGANVLTF. The DNA for the CDR3 is TGTGCCAGCAGTTACTCGGCCGGGGCTGGGGCCAACGTCCTGACTTTC.

The rearrangement joins TRBV5-1 to TRBJ1-2; the match to TRBD1 covers 9 bases. This CDR3 spans 14 amino acids. With V trimmed by 3 bases and J by 6 bases, 6 bases remained unmatched. Germline V lookup: CDR1 SGHRS, CDR2 YFSETQ. CDR3 residues: CASSSPDRGDGYTF. DNA for the CDR3: TGCGCCAGCAGCTCCCCAGACAGGGGGGATGGCTACACCTTC.